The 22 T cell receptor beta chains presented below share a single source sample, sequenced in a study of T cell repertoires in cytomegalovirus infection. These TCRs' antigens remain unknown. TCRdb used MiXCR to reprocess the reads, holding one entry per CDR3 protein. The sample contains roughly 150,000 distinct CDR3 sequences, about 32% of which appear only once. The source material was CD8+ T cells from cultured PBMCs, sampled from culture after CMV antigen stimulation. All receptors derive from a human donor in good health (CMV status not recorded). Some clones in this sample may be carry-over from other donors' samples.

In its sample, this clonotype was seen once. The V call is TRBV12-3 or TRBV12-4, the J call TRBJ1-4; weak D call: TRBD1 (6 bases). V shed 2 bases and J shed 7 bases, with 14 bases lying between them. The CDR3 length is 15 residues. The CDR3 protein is CASSLLGRGVEKLFF. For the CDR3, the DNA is TGTGCCAGCAGTTTACTTGGCAGGGGTGTTGAAAAACTGTTTTTT.

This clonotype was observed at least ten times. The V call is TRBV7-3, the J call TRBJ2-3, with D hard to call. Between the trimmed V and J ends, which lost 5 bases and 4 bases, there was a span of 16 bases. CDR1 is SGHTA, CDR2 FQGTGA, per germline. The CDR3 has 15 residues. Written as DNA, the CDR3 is TGTGCCAGCAGCCCTGATGGATTGGGCGCAGATACGCAGTATTTT. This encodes CASSPDGLGADTQYF.

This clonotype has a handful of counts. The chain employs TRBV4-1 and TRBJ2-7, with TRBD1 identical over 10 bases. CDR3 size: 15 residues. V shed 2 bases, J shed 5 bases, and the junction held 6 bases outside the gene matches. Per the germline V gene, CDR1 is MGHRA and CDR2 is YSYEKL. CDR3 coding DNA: TGCGCCAGCAGCCAATCTAGGACAGGGGGAGACGAGCAGTACTTC. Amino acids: CASSQSRTGGDEQYF.

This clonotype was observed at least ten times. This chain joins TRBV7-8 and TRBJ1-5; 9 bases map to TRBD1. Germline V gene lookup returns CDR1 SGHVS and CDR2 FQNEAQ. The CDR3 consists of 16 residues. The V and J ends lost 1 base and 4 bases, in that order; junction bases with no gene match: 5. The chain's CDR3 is CASSLGTGVGNQPQHF. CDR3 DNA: TGTGCCAGCAGCTTAGGGACAGGGGTTGGGAATCAGCCCCAGCATTTT.

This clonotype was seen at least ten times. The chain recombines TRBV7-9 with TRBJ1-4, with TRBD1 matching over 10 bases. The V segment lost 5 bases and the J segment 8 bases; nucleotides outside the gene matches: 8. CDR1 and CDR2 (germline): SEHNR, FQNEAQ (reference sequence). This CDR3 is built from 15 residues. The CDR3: CASSPRDRGVEKLFF. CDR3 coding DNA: TGTGCCAGCAGCCCCCGGGACAGGGGAGTCGAAAAACTGTTTTTT.

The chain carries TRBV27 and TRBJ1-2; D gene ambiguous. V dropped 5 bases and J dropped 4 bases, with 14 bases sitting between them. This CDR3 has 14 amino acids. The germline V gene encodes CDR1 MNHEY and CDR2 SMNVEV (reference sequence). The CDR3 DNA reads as TGTGCCAGCAGTCCCTACTCGGGTGGCTATGGCTACACCTTC. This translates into CASSPYSGGYGYTF.

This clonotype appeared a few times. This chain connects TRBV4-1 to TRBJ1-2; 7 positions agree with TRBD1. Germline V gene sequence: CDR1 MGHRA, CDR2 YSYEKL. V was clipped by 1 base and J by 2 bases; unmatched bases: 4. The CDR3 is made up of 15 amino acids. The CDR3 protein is CASSQGQGYNYGYTF. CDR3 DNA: TGCGCCAGCAGCCAAGGACAGGGCTACAACTATGGCTACACCTTC.

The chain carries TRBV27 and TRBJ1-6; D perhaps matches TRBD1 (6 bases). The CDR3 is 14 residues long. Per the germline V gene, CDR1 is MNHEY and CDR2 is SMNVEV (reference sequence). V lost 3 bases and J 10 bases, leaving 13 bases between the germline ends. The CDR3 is CASSLGGAQSPLHF. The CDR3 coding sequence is TGTGCCAGCAGTTTGGGGGGGGCACAATCACCCCTCCACTTT.

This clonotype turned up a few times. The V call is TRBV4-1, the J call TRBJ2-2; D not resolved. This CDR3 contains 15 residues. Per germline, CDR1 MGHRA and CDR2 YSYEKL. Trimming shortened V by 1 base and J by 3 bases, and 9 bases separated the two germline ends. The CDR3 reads CASSQVELHTGELFF. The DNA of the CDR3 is TGCGCCAGCAGCCAAGTCGAACTGCACACCGGGGAGCTGTTTTTT.

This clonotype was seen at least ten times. CDR3 DNA sequence: TGTGCCAGCAGAGACGGGGTGGGGGCTCACACTGAAGCTTTCTTT. Translation gives CASRDGVGAHTEAFF. V usage is TRBV28 and J usage is TRBJ1-1; possible D gene TRBD1, 6 bases. The CDR3 is made up of 15 amino acids. Germline V gene lookup returns CDR1 MDHEN and CDR2 SYDVKM. V was clipped by 6 bases and J by 3 bases, with 17 bases between them.

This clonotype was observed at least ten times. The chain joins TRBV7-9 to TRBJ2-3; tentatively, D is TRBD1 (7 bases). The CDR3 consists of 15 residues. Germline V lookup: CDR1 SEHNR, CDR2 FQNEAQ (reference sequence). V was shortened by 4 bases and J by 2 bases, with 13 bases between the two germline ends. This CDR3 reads CASSWRDRNTDTQYF. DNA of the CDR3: TGTGCCAGCAGCTGGCGGGACAGAAACACAGATACGCAGTATTTT.

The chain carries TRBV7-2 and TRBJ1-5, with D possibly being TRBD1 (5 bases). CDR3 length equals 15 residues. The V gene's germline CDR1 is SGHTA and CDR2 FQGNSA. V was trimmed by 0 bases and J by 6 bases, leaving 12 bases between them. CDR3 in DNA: TGTGCCAGCAGCTTAGCCAGCCAGGGCGGTCAGCCCCAGCATTTT. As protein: CASSLASQGGQPQHF.

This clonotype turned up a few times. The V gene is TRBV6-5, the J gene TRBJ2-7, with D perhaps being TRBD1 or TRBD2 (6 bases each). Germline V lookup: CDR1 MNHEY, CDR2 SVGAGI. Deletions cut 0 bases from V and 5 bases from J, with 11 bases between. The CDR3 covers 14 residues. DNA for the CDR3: TGTGCCAGCAGTTACTCGAATAGGGGGGACGAGCAGTACTTC. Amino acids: CASSYSNRGDEQYF.

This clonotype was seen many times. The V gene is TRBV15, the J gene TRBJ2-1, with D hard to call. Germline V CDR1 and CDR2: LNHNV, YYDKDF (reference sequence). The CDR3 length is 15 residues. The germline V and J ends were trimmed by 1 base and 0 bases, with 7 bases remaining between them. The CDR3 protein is CATSRGDSSYNEQFF. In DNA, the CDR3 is TGTGCCACCAGCAGAGGAGATAGCTCCTACAATGAGCAGTTCTTC.

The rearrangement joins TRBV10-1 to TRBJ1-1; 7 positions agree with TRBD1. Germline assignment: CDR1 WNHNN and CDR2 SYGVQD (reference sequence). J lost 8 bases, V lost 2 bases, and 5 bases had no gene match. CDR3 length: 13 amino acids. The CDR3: CASSETGAEEAFF. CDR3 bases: TGCGCCAGCAGTGAGACAGGGGCCGAGGAAGCTTTCTTT.

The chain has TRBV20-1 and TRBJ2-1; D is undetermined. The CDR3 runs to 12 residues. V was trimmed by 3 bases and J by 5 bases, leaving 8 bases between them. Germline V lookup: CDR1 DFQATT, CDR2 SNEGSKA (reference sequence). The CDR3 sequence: CSASVLDNEQFF. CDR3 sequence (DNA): TGCAGTGCTAGTGTTCTCGACAATGAGCAGTTCTTC.

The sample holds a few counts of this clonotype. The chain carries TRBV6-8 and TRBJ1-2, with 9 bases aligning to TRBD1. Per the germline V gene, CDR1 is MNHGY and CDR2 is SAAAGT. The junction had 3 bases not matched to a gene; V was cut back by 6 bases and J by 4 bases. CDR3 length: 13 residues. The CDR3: CASRGGQGYGYTF. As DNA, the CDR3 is TGTGCCAGCAGGGGGGGACAGGGCTATGGCTACACCTTC.

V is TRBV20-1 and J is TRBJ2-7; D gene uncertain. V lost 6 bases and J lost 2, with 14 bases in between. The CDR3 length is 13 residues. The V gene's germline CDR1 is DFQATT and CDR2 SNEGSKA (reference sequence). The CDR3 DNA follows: TGCAGTGCCAAAACGGCGTTACCCTACGAGCAGTACTTC. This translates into CSAKTALPYEQYF.

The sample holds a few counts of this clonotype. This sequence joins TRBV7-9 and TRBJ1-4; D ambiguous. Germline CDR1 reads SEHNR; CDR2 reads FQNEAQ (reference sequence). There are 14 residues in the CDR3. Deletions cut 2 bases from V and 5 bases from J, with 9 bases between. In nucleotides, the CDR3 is TGTGCCAGCAGCTTACCCTCTCAGAATGAAAAACTGTTTTTT. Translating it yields CASSLPSQNEKLFF.

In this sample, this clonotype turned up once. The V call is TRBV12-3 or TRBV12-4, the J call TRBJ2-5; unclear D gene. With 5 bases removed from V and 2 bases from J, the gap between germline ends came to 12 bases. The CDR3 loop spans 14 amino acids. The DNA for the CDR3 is TGTGCCAGCAGTCCCTGGGCGGATCAAGAGACCCAGTACTTC. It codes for CASSPWADQETQYF.

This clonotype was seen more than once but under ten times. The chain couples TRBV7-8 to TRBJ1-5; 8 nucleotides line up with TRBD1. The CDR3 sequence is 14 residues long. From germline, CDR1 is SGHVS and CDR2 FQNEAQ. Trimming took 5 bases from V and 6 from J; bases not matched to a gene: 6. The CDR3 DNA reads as TGTGCCAGCAGCCAGAGACAGGGGCTTCAGCCCCAGCATTTT. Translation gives CASSQRQGLQPQHF.

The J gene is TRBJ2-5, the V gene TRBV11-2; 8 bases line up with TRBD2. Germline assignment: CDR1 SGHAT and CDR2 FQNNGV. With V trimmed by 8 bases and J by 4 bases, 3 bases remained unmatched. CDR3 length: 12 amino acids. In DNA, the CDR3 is TGTGCCAGCGGCGGGGGGCCAGAGACCCAGTACTTC. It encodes CASGGGPETQYF.